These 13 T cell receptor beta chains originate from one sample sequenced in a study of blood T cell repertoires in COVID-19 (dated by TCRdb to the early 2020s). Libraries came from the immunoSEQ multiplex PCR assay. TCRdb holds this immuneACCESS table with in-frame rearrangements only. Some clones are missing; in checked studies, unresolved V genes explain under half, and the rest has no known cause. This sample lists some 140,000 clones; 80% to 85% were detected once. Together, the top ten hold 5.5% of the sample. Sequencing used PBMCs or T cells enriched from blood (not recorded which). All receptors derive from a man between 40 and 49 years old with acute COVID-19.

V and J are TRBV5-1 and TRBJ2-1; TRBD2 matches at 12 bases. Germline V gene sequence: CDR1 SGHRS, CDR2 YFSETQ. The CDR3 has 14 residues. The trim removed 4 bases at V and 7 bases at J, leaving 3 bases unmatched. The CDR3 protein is CASSLGTSGNEQFF. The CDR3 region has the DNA TGCGCCAGCAGCCTTGGGACTAGCGGGAATGAGCAGTTCTTC.

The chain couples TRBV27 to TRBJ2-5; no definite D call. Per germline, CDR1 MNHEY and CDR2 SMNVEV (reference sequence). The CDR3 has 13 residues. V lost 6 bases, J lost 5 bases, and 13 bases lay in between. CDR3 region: CASSRQDGETQYF. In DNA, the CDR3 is TGTGCCAGCAGCCGGCAAGACGGGGAGACCCAGTACTTC.

This chain's CDR3 is CASSLAARGLETQYF. The CDR3 DNA sequence: TGTGCCAGCAGCTTAGCGGCGCGAGGGTTGGAGACCCAGTACTTC. The chain recombines TRBV7-6 with TRBJ2-5, with D perhaps TRBD2 (5 bases). Germline V gene data show CDR1 as SGHVS and CDR2 as FNYEAQ. The CDR3 loop spans 15 amino acids. Deletions cut 0 bases from V and 5 bases from J, with 13 bases between.

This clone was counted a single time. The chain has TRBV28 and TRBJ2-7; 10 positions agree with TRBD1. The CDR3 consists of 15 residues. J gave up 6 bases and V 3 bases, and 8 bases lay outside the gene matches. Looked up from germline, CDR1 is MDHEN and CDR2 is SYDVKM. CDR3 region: CASSFRQGAVGEQYF. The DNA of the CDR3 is TGTGCCAGCAGTTTCAGACAGGGGGCGGTGGGCGAGCAGTACTTC.

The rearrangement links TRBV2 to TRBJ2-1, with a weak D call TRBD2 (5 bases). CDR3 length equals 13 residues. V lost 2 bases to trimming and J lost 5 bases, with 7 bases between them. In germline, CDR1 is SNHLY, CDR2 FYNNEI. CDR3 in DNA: TGTGCCAGCAGTGAAAGGCGGGACAATGAGCAGTTCTTC. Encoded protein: CASSERRDNEQFF.

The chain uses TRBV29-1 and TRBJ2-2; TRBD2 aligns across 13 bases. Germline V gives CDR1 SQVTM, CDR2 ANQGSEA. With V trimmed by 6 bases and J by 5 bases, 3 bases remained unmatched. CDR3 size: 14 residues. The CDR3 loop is CSVWTSGSTGELFF. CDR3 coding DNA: TGCAGCGTATGGACTAGCGGGAGTACCGGGGAGCTGTTTTTT.

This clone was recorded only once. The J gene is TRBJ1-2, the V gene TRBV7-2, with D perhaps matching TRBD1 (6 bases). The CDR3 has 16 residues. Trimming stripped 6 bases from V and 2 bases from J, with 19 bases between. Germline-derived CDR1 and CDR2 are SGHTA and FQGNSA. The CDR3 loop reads CASSSRGTRFNYGYTF. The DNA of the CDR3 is TGTGCCAGCAGTAGCAGGGGAACTCGCTTCAACTATGGCTACACCTTC.

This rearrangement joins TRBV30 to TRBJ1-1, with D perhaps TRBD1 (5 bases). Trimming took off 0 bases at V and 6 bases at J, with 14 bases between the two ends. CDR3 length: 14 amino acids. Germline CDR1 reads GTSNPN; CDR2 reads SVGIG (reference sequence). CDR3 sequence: CAWSVGHRAPEAFF. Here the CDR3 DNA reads TGTGCCTGGAGTGTTGGACACCGGGCGCCTGAAGCTTTCTTT.

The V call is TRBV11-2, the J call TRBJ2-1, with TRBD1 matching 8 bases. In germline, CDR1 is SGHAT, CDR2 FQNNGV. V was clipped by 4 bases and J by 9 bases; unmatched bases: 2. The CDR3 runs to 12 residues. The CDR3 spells CASSSRGPEQFF. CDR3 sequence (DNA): TGTGCCAGCAGCTCCAGGGGGCCTGAGCAGTTCTTC. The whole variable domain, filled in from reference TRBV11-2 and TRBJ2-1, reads EAGVAQSPRYKIIEKRQSVAFWCNPISGHATLYWYQQILGQGPKLLIQFQNNGVVDDSQLPKDRFSAERLKGVDSTLKIQPAKLEDSAVYLCASSSRGPEQFFGPGTRLTVL.

As DNA, the CDR3 is TGCGCCAGCAGCCAAGAGCAGGTGGATTCATCCAAAAACATTCAGTACTTC. The encoded protein is CASSQEQVDSSKNIQYF. This chain joins TRBV4-3 and TRBJ2-4; D is uncertain. The germline V and J ends were trimmed by 0 bases and 2 bases, with 14 bases remaining between them. The CDR3 is made up of 17 amino acids. Germline assignment: CDR1 LGHNA and CDR2 YSLEER.

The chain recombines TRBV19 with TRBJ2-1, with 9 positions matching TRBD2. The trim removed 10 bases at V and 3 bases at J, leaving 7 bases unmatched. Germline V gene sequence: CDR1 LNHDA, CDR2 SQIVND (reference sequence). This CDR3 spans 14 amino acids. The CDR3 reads CATGLAGYYNEQFF. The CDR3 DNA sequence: TGTGCCACGGGGCTAGCGGGGTACTACAATGAGCAGTTCTTC.

The CDR3 sequence: CASSLGPGTGESQYF. The CDR3 region has the DNA TGTGCCAGCAGCTTAGGCCCCGGGACAGGGGAATCCCAGTACTTC. The gene calls are TRBV11-2 and TRBJ2-5; TRBD1 agrees at 10 bases. The CDR3 totals 15 residues. Germline assignment: CDR1 SGHAT and CDR2 FQNNGV. V gave up 1 base and J gave up 9 bases; unmatched junction bases: 8.

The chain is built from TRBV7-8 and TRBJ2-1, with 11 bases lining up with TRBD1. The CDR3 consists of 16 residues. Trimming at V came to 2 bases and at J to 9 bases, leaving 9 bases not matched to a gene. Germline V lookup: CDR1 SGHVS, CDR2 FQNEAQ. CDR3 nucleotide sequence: TGTGCCAGCAGCTTAAGGACAGGGGGCGCAGTAGGTGAGCAGTTCTTC. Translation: CASSLRTGGAVGEQFF.